The 21 T cell receptor beta chains below come from one sample, sequenced in a study of CD8 T cells in ankylosing spondylitis. Broader study findings: Ankylosing spondylitis blood appeared to carry a characteristic TCR beta motif of roughly eight highly homologous variants.

TCRdb called the 5' RACE reads again in MiXCR, with one record for every CDR3 protein. The data show some 840,000 distinct CDR3 sequences, with approximately 10% seen just once and 0.51% held by the top ten. Antigen specificity for these receptors is unknown. Material for sequencing was blood, either unsorted or a sorted T cell fraction (not recorded which). Receptors were obtained from a male donor with ankylosing spondylitis.

The chain recombines TRBV10-3 with TRBJ2-5, with TRBD2 matching over 8 bases. V shed 5 bases and J 5 bases; nucleotides not matched to a gene: 7. CDR1 ENHRY and CDR2 SYGVKD come from the germline V gene. CDR3 length: 14 amino acids. The CDR3 here is CAISITGGTETQYF. In DNA form, the CDR3 reads TGTGCCATCAGTATAACGGGAGGGACGGAGACCCAGTACTTC.

The chain employs TRBV5-6 and TRBJ1-1; maybe TRBD1 (5 bases). The germline CDR1 and CDR2 sequences are SGHDT and YYEEEE. The CDR3 extends over 14 amino acids. V lost 4 bases and J lost 8, with 18 bases in between. The CDR3 region has the DNA TGTGCCAGCAGCCGAACCTTCCGGGACGGCGAAGCTTTCTTT. This gives the protein CASSRTFRDGEAFF.

J is TRBJ1-6 and V is TRBV28, with TRBD1 matching 7 bases. V shed 6 bases and J 8 bases; nucleotides not matched to a gene: 7. Per germline, CDR1 MDHEN and CDR2 SYDVKM. CDR3 length equals 14 residues. The CDR3 spells CASRLTGVDSPLHF. CDR3 in DNA: TGTGCCAGCAGACTAACAGGGGTGGATTCACCCCTCCACTTT.

This clonotype was picked up many times. The chain links TRBV7-2 to TRBJ2-1; D is undetermined. This CDR3 is built from 14 residues. Trimming took 3 bases from V and 2 from J, leaving 8 bases between them. From germline, CDR1 is SGHTA and CDR2 FQGNSA. The CDR3 is CASSLTPTYNEQFF. In DNA form, the CDR3 reads TGTGCCAGCAGCTTGACCCCCACCTACAATGAGCAGTTCTTC.

This sequence joins TRBV24-1 and TRBJ2-1; a possible D gene is TRBD2 (6 bases). Germline V CDR1 and CDR2: KGHDR, SFDVKD. This CDR3 comprises 14 residues. V gave up 2 bases and J gave up 8 bases, with 12 bases separating them. This CDR3 reads CATSDYGGYHEQFF. CDR3 DNA sequence: TGTGCCACCAGTGATTATGGAGGGTATCATGAGCAGTTCTTC.

Ten or more counts support this clonotype. The chain combines TRBV29-1 with TRBJ1-4; TRBD1 matches 7 bases. V was pared by 7 bases and J by 0 bases, with 8 bases of the junction left unmatched. Germline V gene data show CDR1 as SQVTM and CDR2 as ANQGSEA. This CDR3 comprises 15 residues. The CDR3, as DNA: TGCAGCGCCAGACAGGGAACCGCAACTAATGAAAAACTGTTTTTT. This gives the protein CSARQGTATNEKLFF.

The V call is TRBV2, the J call TRBJ2-7; possible D gene TRBD1, 5 bases. CDR3 length: 14 amino acids. Germline V gene lookup returns CDR1 SNHLY and CDR2 FYNNEI. Trimming left V 7 bases short and J 2 bases short, with 15 bases between. The CDR3 DNA follows: TGTGCCAGCACTGACAGCCTCTTTGCCTACGAGCAGTACTTC. Its translation: CASTDSLFAYEQYF.

This clonotype occurred many times. The chain carries TRBV5-1 and TRBJ2-7; D unresolved. This CDR3 spans 15 amino acids. Trimming removed 0 bases at V and 1 base at J, with 11 bases between. Germline CDR1 is SGHRS and CDR2 is YFSETQ. The CDR3 DNA reads as TGCGCCAGCAGCTTGGGCAGCGCGCGATCCTACGAGCAGTACTTC. Translation: CASSLGSARSYEQYF.

The CDR3 nucleotides read TGTGCCAGCAGCTTGGGGACAGGGGGCGGTGAGCAGTACTTC. Protein product: CASSLGTGGGEQYF. This chain links TRBV7-2 with TRBJ2-7; 12 bases match TRBD1. The CDR3 loop spans 14 amino acids. V was clipped by 3 bases and J by 7 bases; unmatched bases: 4. From germline, CDR1 is SGHTA and CDR2 FQGNSA.

V gene TRBV9 combines with J gene TRBJ2-5, with D possibly being TRBD2 (6 bases). The germline V gene encodes CDR1 SGDLS and CDR2 YYNGEE. This CDR3 contains 13 residues. The ends were cut back, 2 bases at V and 5 bases at J, with 10 bases in the middle. The CDR3 nucleotides read TGTGCCAGCAGCGTTCGGGGGAGTGAGACCCAGTACTTC. This sequence encodes CASSVRGSETQYF.

The J gene is TRBJ1-5, the V gene TRBV4-1; D is uncertain. CDR1 MGHRA and CDR2 YSYEKL come from the germline V gene. The CDR3 covers 15 residues. Between the trimmed V and J ends, which lost 0 bases and 1 base, there was a span of 7 bases. CDR3 sequence: CASSQEGWSNQPQHF. The DNA of the CDR3 is TGCGCCAGCAGCCAAGAAGGGTGGAGCAATCAGCCCCAGCATTTT.

J is TRBJ2-6 and V is TRBV7-8, with D unresolved. Germline V gene sequence: CDR1 SGHVS, CDR2 FQNEAQ. The CDR3 is 16 residues long. V was clipped by 5 bases and J by 0 bases, with 11 bases between them. This CDR3 is CASSPPRRSGANVLTF. Here the CDR3 DNA reads TGTGCCAGCAGCCCCCCCCGGCGCTCTGGGGCCAACGTCCTGACTTTC.

In this sample, this clonotype turned up a few times. This chain connects TRBV6-1 to TRBJ2-1; D gene unclear. Deletions cut 8 bases from V and 4 bases from J, with 15 bases between. The germline V gene has CDR1 MNHNS and CDR2 SASEGT. This CDR3 contains 14 residues. The CDR3 here is CASGKGSRYNEQFF. The CDR3 region has the DNA TGTGCCAGCGGAAAGGGTTCGAGGTACAATGAGCAGTTCTTC.

In its sample, this clonotype was seen many times. V is TRBV20-1 and J is TRBJ1-2; D is possibly TRBD1 (5 bases). The CDR3 is made up of 12 amino acids. V lost 7 bases and J lost 2, with 11 bases in between. Germline V gives CDR1 DFQATT, CDR2 SNEGSKA (reference sequence). CDR3 residues: CSVQTVNYGYTF. The CDR3 DNA is TGCAGTGTCCAGACAGTCAACTATGGCTACACCTTC.

The CDR3 loop reads CSARGGIGNQPQHF. CDR3 nucleotide sequence: TGCAGTGCTAGGGGGGGGATTGGCAATCAGCCCCAGCATTTT. The chain employs TRBV20-1 and TRBJ1-5, with a tentative D call TRBD1 (5 bases). This CDR3 is built from 14 residues. Germline V CDR1 and CDR2: DFQATT, SNEGSKA (reference sequence). V lost 3 bases and J lost 2, with 11 bases in between.

This clonotype was recorded at least ten times. The chain is built from TRBV7-2 and TRBJ2-2; TRBD2 aligns across 10 bases. This CDR3 region has 14 residues. V was pared by 3 bases and J by 5 bases, with 0 bases of the junction left unmatched. Germline values: CDR1 SGHTA, CDR2 FQGNSA. The DNA for the CDR3 is TGTGCCAGCAGCTTGGGACTAGCGACCGGGGAGCTGTTTTTT. Translation gives CASSLGLATGELFF.

The rearrangement joins TRBV5-6 to TRBJ1-2; 8 bases match TRBD1. After removal of 6 bases from V and 1 base from J, the junction contained 5 bases not matched to a gene. The CDR3 consists of 14 residues. Germline CDR1 and CDR2: SGHDT and YYEEEE. CDR3 sequence: CASNRDRFNYGYTF. DNA for the CDR3: TGTGCCAGCAACCGGGACAGGTTTAACTATGGCTACACCTTC.

This clonotype was observed a handful of times. The V call is TRBV20-1, the J call TRBJ1-5; 8 bases map to TRBD1. The CDR3 sequence is 12 residues long. V shed 6 bases, J shed 8 bases, and the junction held 6 bases outside the gene matches. Looked up from germline, CDR1 is DFQATT and CDR2 is SNEGSKA (reference sequence). As DNA, the CDR3 is TGCAGTGCCACGACAGGGGATGAGCCCCAGCATTTT. Translation gives CSATTGDEPQHF.

The V call is TRBV28, the J call TRBJ2-7; D might be TRBD2 (5 bases). CDR3 length: 14 amino acids. V was clipped by 7 bases and J by 1 base, with 14 bases between them. Germline CDR1 MDHEN, CDR2 SYDVKM. This CDR3 reads CASTNHGESYEQYF. CDR3 DNA: TGTGCCAGCACCAACCACGGGGAATCCTACGAGCAGTACTTC.

The CDR3 loop is CASSLRPGRIIETQYF. CDR3 in DNA: TGCGCCAGCAGCTTGCGGCCAGGGAGGATAATAGAGACCCAGTACTTC. The chain recombines TRBV5-1 with TRBJ2-5; weak D call: TRBD2 (6 bases). Trimming removed 1 base from V and 4 bases from J, with 17 bases in between. The length of the CDR3 is 16 residues. Germline CDR1 SGHRS, CDR2 YFSETQ.

This clonotype was observed a handful of times. The chain uses TRBV15 and TRBJ2-5; D gene unclear. The V and J ends lost 5 bases and 4 bases respectively, with 11 bases between them. Per germline, CDR1 LNHNV and CDR2 YYDKDF (reference sequence). CDR3 length equals 13 residues. The CDR3, as DNA: TGTGCCACCAGCTTGATGGGTGGAGAGACCCAGTACTTC. Translating it yields CATSLMGGETQYF.